A selection of T cell receptor beta chains follows, all from one sample in a study of T cell responses to AZD1222 COVID-19 vaccine. Assay: immunoSEQ multiplex PCR; the TCRdb copy retains only in-frame clones and omits some. Among about 180,000 clones, about 91% were seen once, and the ten largest hold more than 7%. The sample here was peripheral blood, taken on day 0 of AZD1222 vaccination. The source of these receptors is an adult in good health. The CDR3 runs from the conserved cysteine through the conserved F or W. The D gene is left open where the match is weak. Size tells how often a clone was seen (once, few, many) or the class of an expanded clone, and some rows leave it out.

j_gene,v_gene,abundance,d_gene,CDR3nt,CDR3aa
TRBJ1-2,TRBV2,NA,TRBD1,TGTGCCAGCCGAACAGGGGGCGGGCTTCATGGCTACACCTTC,CASRTGGGLHGYTF
TRBJ1-6,TRBV18,NA,NA,TGTGCCAGCTCACCACAGGAGAATTCACCCCTCCACTTT,CASSPQENSPLHF
TRBJ1-1,TRBV5-5,NA,NA,TGTGCCAGCAGCCTCGACAGGTTACCTGAAGCTTTCTTT,CASSLDRLPEAFF
TRBJ2-2,TRBV19,NA,NA,TGTGCCAGTATCATGGGGACGGTCAACACCGGGGAGCTGTTTTTT,CASIMGTVNTGELFF
TRBJ1-2,TRBV3-1/TRBV3-2,once,NA,TGTGCCAGCAGCCAAGCCCACAGGAACTATGGCTACACCTTC,CASSQAHRNYGYTF
TRBJ2-7,TRBV30,NA,NA,TGTGCCTGGAGTAAGTTTGCGACAGTCTACTCCTACGAGCAGTACTTC,CAWSKFATVYSYEQYF
TRBJ2-7,TRBV30,NA,NA,TGTGCCTGGATCCCCTGGGGGCCTAACGACGAGCAGTACTTC,CAWIPWGPNDEQYF
TRBJ1-1,TRBV19,NA,NA,TGTGCCAGTAGTACCGCCCCGGACAGACTGAACACTGAAGCTTTCTTT,CASSTAPDRLNTEAFF
TRBJ1-2,TRBV10-2,NA,NA,TGCGCCAGCAGTGACAAGGGGGATGAGGGCTACACCTTC,CASSDKGDEGYTF
TRBJ2-5,TRBV28,NA,NA,TGTGCCAGCAGTTTCTCAAGGTACCAAGAGACCCAGTACTTC,CASSFSRYQETQYF
TRBJ2-7,TRBV10-3,NA,NA,TGTGCCATCAGTGAGTCGCGGCCGAGGAGCTCCTACGAGCAGTACTTC,CAISESRPRSSYEQYF
TRBJ2-1,TRBV4-1,NA,NA,TGCGCCAGCAGCCGGATCGACAGATACAATGAGCAGTTCTTC,CASSRIDRYNEQFF
TRBJ1-1,TRBV13,NA,NA,TGTGCCAGCAGCTTAGGAGGAGGGGAAGCTTTCTTT,CASSLGGGEAFF
TRBJ2-1,TRBV10-2,NA,TRBD2,TGCGCCAGCAGGCTGGGACTAGCGGGCTACAATGAGCAGTTCTTC,CASRLGLAGYNEQFF
TRBJ2-3,TRBV7-6,NA,TRBD1,TGTGCCAGCAGCTTATATGATGGGACAGGGGGTGGGTCAGATACGCAGTATTTT,CASSLYDGTGGGSDTQYF
TRBJ1-6,TRBV9,NA,TRBD1,TGTGCCAGCAGCGTAGGGGGACAGGGAGGTTCACCCCTCCACTTT,CASSVGGQGGSPLHF
TRBJ1-1,TRBV30,NA,TRBD1,TGTGCCTGGAGCCTTGGACAGGGTGAAGCTTTCTTT,CAWSLGQGEAFF
TRBJ1-5,TRBV2,NA,NA,TGTGCCAGCAGTCTCGACGGTCTTCAGCCCCAGCATTTT,CASSLDGLQPQHF
TRBJ2-7,TRBV19,NA,NA,TGTGCCAGTAGTATAGTGGCGGGGAACGAGCAGTACTTC,CASSIVAGNEQYF
TRBJ2-1,TRBV7-9,NA,TRBD2,TGTGCCAGCAGCCTACCGGGACTAGCGGGCAATGAGCAGTTCTTC,CASSLPGLAGNEQFF
TRBJ2-7,TRBV1,NA,NA,TGCACCAGCAGCCAAGCACCAGGGGGCATAGGCGAGCAGTACTTC,CTSSQAPGGIGEQYF
TRBJ2-7,TRBV11-2,NA,NA,TGTGCCAGCAGCCAAGGAGGCTACGAGCAGTACTTC,CASSQGGYEQYF
TRBJ1-2,TRBV11-1,NA,NA,TGTGCCAGCAGCTTAGATCGGGGGATCGGCTATGGCTACACCTTC,CASSLDRGIGYGYTF
TRBJ1-2,TRBV5-1,once,NA,TGCGCCAGCAGATCCCAGACAGCAGCTAACTATGGCTACACCTTC,CASRSQTAANYGYTF
TRBJ2-1,TRBV19,once,TRBD2,TGTGCCAGTAGGCCCCCCGCGGCTAGCGGGGCGGCGTCGAAGCAGTTCTTC,CASRPPAASGAASKQFF
TRBJ2-7,TRBV11-2,NA,NA,TGTGCCAGCAGCTTATCGCTTGCGGAAACCTACGAGCAGTACTTC,CASSLSLAETYEQYF
TRBJ2-7,TRBV5-3,once,NA,TGTGCCAGAAGCTTGTTGCAGGGTACCTACGAGCAGTACTTC,CARSLLQGTYEQYF